Each of the 14 T cell receptor beta chains below was sequenced from the same sample in a study of T cell responses to AZD1222 COVID-19 vaccine. Repertoires were generated with immunoSEQ multiplex PCR, while TCRdb's copy carries only in-frame clones and drops some. The sample consists of roughly 100,000 clones, about 90% of them appearing once. The input for sequencing was peripheral blood, taken 28 days after the second AZD1222 dose. These receptors came from an adult who received the AZD1222 COVID-19 vaccine.

J is TRBJ1-5 and V is TRBV5-8, with unresolved D. Germline loops: CDR1 SGHTS, CDR2 YDEGEE. CDR3 length: 16 amino acids. Trimming took 1 base from V and 5 from J, leaving 16 bases between them. The CDR3 region is CASSLFPGSGHQPQHF. In DNA, the CDR3 is TGTGCCAGCAGCTTGTTCCCGGGCAGCGGCCATCAGCCCCAGCATTTT. The whole variable domain, filled in from reference TRBV5-8 and TRBJ1-5, reads EAGVTQSPTHLIKTRGQQATLRCSPISGHTSVYWYQQALGLGLQFLLWYDEGEERNRGNFPPRFSGRQFPNYSSELNVNALELEDSALYLCASSLFPGSGHQPQHFGDGTRLSIL.

The gene calls are TRBV3-1 (or the pseudogene TRBV3-2) and TRBJ2-3; D gene unclear. V lost 3 bases and J lost 6, with 7 bases in between. The CDR3 extends over 12 amino acids. Germline V gene lookup returns CDR1 LGHDT and CDR2 YNNKEL (reference sequence). CDR3 sequence reads: CASSQLGDTQYF. The CDR3 DNA reads as TGTGCCAGCAGCCAGCTTGGGGATACGCAGTATTTT.

The chain combines TRBV19 with TRBJ2-7; TRBD1 matches 8 bases. CDR3 size: 14 residues. Germline trimming cut 7 bases from V and 4 bases from J; bases unmatched to any gene: 9. Germline loops: CDR1 LNHDA, CDR2 SQIVND (reference sequence). CDR3 in amino acids: CASTAGTGQYEQYF. CDR3 in DNA: TGTGCCAGTACCGCCGGGACAGGACAGTACGAGCAGTACTTC.

The chain employs TRBV2 and TRBJ1-3; D uncertain. The CDR3 sequence is 15 residues long. V was pared by 2 bases and J by 0 bases, with 8 bases between. The germline V gene encodes CDR1 SNHLY and CDR2 FYNNEI. CDR3 amino acids: CASSERQFSGNTIYF. The CDR3 region has the DNA TGTGCCAGCAGTGAAAGGCAGTTCTCTGGAAACACCATATATTTT.

The rearrangement joins TRBV5-1 to TRBJ1-2; D call uncertain. Trimming left V 0 bases short and J 4 bases short, with 16 bases between. The V gene's germline CDR1 is SGHRS and CDR2 YFSETQ. There are 16 residues in the CDR3. DNA of the CDR3: TGCGCCAGCAGCTTGGCCGCGGATACTAGGACCTATGGCTACACCTTC. This sequence encodes CASSLAADTRTYGYTF.

The chain uses TRBV2 and TRBJ1-4, with 8 bases that match TRBD1. This CDR3 comprises 15 residues. Germline V gene data show CDR1 as SNHLY and CDR2 as FYNNEI. J lost 7 bases, V lost 4 bases, and 8 bases had no gene match. The chain's CDR3 is CASSVDQGAGEKLFF. CDR3 bases: TGTGCCAGCAGTGTAGACCAGGGGGCCGGTGAAAAACTGTTTTTT.

The chain carries TRBV28 and TRBJ1-1, with 7 bases identical to TRBD1. This CDR3 has 13 amino acids. The V segment lost 7 bases and the J segment 4 bases; nucleotides outside the gene matches: 6. Germline assignment: CDR1 MDHEN and CDR2 SYDVKM. The CDR3 region is CASTRGSVTEAFF. In DNA, the CDR3 is TGTGCCAGCACCAGGGGGTCGGTCACTGAAGCTTTCTTT.

J is TRBJ1-2 and V is TRBV21-1; the table names TRBD1, a call not compared with the DNA. TRBV21-1 constitutes a pseudogene. The CDR3 covers 13 residues. CDR3: CASSYDRHYGYTF. The CDR3, as DNA: TGTGCCAGCAGCTATGACAGACACTATGGCTACACCTTC.

The chain's CDR3 is CASSLDLGGYSNQPQHF. The CDR3 nucleotides read TGTGCCAGCAGCTTAGATCTTGGGGGGTATAGCAATCAGCCCCAGCATTTT. The genes are TRBV7-8 and TRBJ1-5, with TRBD1 as a possible D gene (5 bases). Germline V gene lookup returns CDR1 SGHVS and CDR2 FQNEAQ. The CDR3 is made up of 17 amino acids. V was trimmed by 1 base and J by 0 bases, leaving 13 bases between them.

J is TRBJ1-5 and V is TRBV24-1, with 11 bases lining up with TRBD1. This CDR3 comprises 18 residues. The trim removed 3 bases at V and 3 bases at J, leaving 9 bases unmatched. Germline-derived CDR1 and CDR2 are KGHDR and SFDVKD. CDR3 region: CATSDRTGGLRLNQPQHF. As DNA, the CDR3 is TGTGCCACCAGTGATAGGACAGGGGGCCTTCGTCTCAATCAGCCCCAGCATTTT.

The table lists this clone with a count of one. V and J are TRBV7-2 and TRBJ2-7, with a possible D match to TRBD1 (5 bases). The length of the CDR3 is 15 residues. CDR1 and CDR2 from the germline V gene are SGHTA and FQGNSA. V lost 4 bases, J lost 0 bases, and 13 bases lay in between. The chain's CDR3 is CASSSRATASYEQYF. The CDR3 nucleotides are TGTGCCAGCAGCTCCAGGGCGACGGCCTCCTACGAGCAGTACTTC.

The genes are TRBV4-3 and TRBJ2-5; D remains unclear. This CDR3 comprises 13 residues. CDR1 is LGHNA, CDR2 YSLEER, per germline. With 1 base removed from V and 2 bases from J, the gap between germline ends came to 5 bases. Here the CDR3 reads CASSQADQETQYF. The CDR3 region has the DNA TGCGCCAGCAGCCAAGCGGATCAAGAGACCCAGTACTTC.

As DNA, the CDR3 is TGTGCCAGCAACGGGGACGGACTGACAAATTCACCCCTCCACTTT. Its protein is CASNGDGLTNSPLHF. The V and J genes are TRBV5-4 and TRBJ1-6; D perhaps matches TRBD1 (5 bases). The CDR3 length is 15 residues. Looked up from germline, CDR1 is SGHNT and CDR2 is YYREEE (reference sequence). Trimming took 6 bases from V and 7 from J, leaving 17 bases between them.

This clone has only one observation. The gene calls are TRBV5-6 and TRBJ1-1; D gene unclear. Germline V gene sequence: CDR1 SGHDT, CDR2 YYEEEE. Trimming removed 3 bases from V and 6 bases from J, with 12 bases in between. This CDR3 region has 13 residues. CDR3 DNA: TGTGCCAGCAGCTCTCGGCCCGTCCCTGAAGCTTTCTTT. It translates to CASSSRPVPEAFF. Full variable domain (outside the CDR3, taken from reference TRBV5-6 and TRBJ1-1): DAGVTQSPTHLIKTRGQQVTLRCSPKSGHDTVSWYQQALGQGPQFIFQYYEEEERQRGNFPDRFSGHQFPNYSSELNVNALLLGDSALYLCASSSRPVPEAFFGQGTRLTVV.